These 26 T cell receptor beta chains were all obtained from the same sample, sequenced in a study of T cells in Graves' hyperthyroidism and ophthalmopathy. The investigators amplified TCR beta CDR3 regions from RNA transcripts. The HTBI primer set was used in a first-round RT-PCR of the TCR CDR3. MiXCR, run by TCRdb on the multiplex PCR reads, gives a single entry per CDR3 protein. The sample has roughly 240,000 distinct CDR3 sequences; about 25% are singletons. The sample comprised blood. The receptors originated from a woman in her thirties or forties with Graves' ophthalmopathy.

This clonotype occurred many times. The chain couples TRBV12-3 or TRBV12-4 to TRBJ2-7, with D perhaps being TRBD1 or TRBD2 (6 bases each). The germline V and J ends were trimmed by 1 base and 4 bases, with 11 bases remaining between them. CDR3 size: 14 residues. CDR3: CASSLGGAWYEQYF. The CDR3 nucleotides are TGTGCCAGCAGTTTAGGGGGGGCCTGGTACGAGCAGTACTTC.

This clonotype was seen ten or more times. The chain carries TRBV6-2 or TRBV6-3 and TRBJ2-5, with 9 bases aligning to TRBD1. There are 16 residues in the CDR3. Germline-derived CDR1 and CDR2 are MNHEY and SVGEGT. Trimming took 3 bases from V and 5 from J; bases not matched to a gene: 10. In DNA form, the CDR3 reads TGTGCCAGCAGTTATCAAAGAACAGGGGGCATCGAGACCCAGTACTTC. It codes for CASSYQRTGGIETQYF.

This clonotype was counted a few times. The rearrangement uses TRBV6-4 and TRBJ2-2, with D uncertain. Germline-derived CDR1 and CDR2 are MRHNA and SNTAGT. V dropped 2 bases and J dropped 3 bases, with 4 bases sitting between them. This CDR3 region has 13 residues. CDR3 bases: TGTGCCAGCAGTGACAGCGACACCGGGGAGCTGTTTTTT. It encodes CASSDSDTGELFF.

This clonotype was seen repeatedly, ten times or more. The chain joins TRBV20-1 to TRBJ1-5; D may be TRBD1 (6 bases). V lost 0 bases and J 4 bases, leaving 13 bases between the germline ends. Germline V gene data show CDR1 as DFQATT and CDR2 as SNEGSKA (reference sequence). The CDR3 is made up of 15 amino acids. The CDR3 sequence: CSARDGGTRNQPQHF. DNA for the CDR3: TGCAGTGCTAGAGATGGGGGCACGAGGAATCAGCCCCAGCATTTT.

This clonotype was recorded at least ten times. The chain's CDR3 is CASSLAETGELFF. The DNA of the CDR3 is TGTGCCAGCAGCTTGGCGGAAACCGGGGAGCTGTTTTTT. This chain joins TRBV7-3 and TRBJ2-2; no clear D gene. This CDR3 has 13 amino acids. V gave up 3 bases and J gave up 5 bases, with 7 bases separating them. Germline V gene data show CDR1 as SGHTA and CDR2 as FQGTGA. Full variable domain (remainder filled in from reference TRBV7-3 and TRBJ2-2): GAGVSQTPSNKVTEKGKYVELRCDPISGHTALYWYRQSLGQGPEFLIYFQGTGAADDSGLPNDRFFAVRPEGSVSTLKIQRTERGDSAVYLCASSLAETGELFFGEGSRLTVL.

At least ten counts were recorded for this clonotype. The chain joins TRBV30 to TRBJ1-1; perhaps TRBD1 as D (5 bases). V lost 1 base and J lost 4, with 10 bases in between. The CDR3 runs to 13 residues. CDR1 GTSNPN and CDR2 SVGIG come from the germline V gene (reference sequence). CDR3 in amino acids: CAWSEGSGTEAFF. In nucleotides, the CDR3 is TGTGCCTGGAGTGAGGGGAGCGGCACTGAAGCTTTCTTT.

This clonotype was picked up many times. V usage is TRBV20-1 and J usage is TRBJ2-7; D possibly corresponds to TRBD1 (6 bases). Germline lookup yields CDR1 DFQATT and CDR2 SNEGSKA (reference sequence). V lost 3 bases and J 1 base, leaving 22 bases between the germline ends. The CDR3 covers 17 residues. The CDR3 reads CSARRGRFRDISYEQYF. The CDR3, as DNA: TGCAGTGCTAGGAGGGGTCGTTTCAGGGACATTTCCTACGAGCAGTACTTC.

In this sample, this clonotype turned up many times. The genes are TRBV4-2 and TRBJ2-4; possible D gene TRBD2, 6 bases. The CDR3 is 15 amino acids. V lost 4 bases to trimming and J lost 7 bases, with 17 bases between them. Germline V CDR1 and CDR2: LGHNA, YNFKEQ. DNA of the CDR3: TGTGCCAGCAGCCCTTTACTAGCCGGGGCGAACATTCAGTACTTC. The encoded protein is CASSPLLAGANIQYF.

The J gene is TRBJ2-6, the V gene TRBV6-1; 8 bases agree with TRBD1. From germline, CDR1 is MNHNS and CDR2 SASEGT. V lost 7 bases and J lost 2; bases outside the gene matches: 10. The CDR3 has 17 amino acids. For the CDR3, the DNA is TGTGCCAGCACCGCAGAGGACAGGGCTGCTGGGGCCAACGTCCTGACTTTC. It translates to CASTAEDRAAGANVLTF.

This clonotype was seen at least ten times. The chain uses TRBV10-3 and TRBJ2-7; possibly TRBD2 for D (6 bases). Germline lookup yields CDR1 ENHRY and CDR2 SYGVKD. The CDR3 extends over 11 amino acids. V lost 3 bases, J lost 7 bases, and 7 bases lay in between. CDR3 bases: TGTGCCATCAGTGACGGGGGTGAGCAGTACTTC. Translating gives CAISDGGEQYF.

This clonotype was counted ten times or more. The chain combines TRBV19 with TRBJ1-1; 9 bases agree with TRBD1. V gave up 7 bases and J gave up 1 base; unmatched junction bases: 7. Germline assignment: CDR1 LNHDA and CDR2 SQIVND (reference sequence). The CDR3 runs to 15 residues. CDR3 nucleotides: TGTGCCAGTAATACAGGGGGCGCCGGGAACACTGAAGCTTTCTTT. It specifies CASNTGGAGNTEAFF.

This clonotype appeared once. CDR3 nucleotide sequence: TGTGCCAGCGGGACAGGGAACTATGGCTACACCTTC. This sequence encodes CASGTGNYGYTF. This chain connects TRBV28 to TRBJ1-2; 9 bases align to TRBD1. This CDR3 is built from 12 residues. CDR1 and CDR2 from the germline V gene are MDHEN and SYDVKM. The V segment lost 8 bases and the J segment 2 bases; nucleotides outside the gene matches: 0.

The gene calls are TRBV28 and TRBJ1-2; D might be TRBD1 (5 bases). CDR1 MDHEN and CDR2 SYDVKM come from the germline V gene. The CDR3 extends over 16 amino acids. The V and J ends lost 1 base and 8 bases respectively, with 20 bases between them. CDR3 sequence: CASSLFGLAIRGGYTF. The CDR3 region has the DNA TGTGCCAGCAGTTTATTTGGACTCGCTATAAGGGGCGGCTACACCTTC.

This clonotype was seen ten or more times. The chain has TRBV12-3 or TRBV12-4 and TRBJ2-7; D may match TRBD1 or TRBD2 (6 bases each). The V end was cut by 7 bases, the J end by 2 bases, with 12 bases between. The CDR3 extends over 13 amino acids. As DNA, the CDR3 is TGTGCCAGCACCAACGGGGGCACCTACGAGCAGTACTTC. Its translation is CASTNGGTYEQYF.

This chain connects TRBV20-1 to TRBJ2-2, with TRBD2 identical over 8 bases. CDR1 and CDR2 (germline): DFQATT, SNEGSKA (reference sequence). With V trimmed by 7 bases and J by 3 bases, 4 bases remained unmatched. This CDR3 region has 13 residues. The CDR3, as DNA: TGCAGTGGGGCTAGCGGGTACACCGGGGAGCTGTTTTTT. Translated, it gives CSGASGYTGELFF.

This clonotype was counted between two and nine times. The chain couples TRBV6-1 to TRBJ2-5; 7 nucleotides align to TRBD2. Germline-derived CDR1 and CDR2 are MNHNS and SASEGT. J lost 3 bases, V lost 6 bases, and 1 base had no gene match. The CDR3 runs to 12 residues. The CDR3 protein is CASRGREETQYF. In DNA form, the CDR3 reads TGTGCCAGCAGGGGGAGGGAAGAGACCCAGTACTTC.

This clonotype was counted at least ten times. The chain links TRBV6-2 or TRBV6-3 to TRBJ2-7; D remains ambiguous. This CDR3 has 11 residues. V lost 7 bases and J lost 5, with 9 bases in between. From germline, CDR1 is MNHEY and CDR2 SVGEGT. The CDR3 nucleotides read TGTGCCAGCACCGATTACGACGAGCAGTACTTC. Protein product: CASTDYDEQYF.

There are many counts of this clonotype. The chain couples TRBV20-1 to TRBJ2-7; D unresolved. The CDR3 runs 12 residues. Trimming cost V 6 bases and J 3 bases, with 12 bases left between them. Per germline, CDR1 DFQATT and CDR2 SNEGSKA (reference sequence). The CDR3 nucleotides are TGCAGTGCAGAGGCCGGAGTCTACGAGCAGTACTTC. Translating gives CSAEAGVYEQYF.

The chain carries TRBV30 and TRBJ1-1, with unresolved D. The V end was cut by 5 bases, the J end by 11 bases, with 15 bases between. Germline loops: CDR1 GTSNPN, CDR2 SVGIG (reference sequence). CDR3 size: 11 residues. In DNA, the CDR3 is TGTGCCTGGGGGGTTAGATTGGAGGCTTTCTTT. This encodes CAWGVRLEAFF.

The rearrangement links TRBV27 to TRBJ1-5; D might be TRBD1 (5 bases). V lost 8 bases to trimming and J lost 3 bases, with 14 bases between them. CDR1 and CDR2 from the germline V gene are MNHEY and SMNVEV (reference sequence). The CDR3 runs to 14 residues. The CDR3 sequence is CASGRGSDNQPQHF. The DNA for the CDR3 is TGTGCCAGCGGCCGGGGGAGCGACAATCAGCCCCAGCATTTT.

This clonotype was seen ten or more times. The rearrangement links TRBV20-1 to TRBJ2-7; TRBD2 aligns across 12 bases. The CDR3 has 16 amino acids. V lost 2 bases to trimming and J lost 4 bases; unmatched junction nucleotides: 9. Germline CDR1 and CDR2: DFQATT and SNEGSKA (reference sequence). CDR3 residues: CSARSGTSGLPYEQYF. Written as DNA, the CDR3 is TGCAGTGCTAGATCGGGGACTAGCGGGCTTCCTTACGAGCAGTACTTC.

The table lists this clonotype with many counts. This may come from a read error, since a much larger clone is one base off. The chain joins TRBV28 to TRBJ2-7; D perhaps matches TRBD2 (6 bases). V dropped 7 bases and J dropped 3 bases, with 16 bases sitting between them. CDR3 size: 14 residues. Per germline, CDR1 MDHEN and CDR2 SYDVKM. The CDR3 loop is CASTRTMALYEQYF. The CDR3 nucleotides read TGTGCCAGCACTAGGACTATGGCCCTCTACGAGCAGTACTTC.

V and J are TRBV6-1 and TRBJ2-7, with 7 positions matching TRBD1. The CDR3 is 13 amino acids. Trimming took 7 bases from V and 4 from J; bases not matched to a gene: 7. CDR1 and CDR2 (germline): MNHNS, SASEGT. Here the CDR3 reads CASIEGARYEQYF. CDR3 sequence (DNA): TGTGCCAGCATCGAGGGGGCGCGTTACGAGCAGTACTTC.

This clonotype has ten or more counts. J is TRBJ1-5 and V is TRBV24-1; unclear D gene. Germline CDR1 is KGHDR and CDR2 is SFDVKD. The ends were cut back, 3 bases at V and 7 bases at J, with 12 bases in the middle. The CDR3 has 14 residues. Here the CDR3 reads CATSDPQRTQPQHF. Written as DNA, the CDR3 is TGTGCCACCAGTGATCCGCAGAGGACCCAGCCCCAGCATTTT.

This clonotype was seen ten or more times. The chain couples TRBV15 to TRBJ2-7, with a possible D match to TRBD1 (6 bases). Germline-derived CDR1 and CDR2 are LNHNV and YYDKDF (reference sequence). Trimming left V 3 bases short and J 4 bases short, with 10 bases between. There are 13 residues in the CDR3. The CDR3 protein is CATSSGTRYEQYF. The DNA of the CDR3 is TGTGCCACCAGCAGCGGGACAAGGTACGAGCAGTACTTC.

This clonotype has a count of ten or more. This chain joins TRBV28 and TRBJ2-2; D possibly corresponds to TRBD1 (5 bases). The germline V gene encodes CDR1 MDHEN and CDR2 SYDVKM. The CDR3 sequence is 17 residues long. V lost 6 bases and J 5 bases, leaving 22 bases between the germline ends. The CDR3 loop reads CASSFDTRTLGTGELFF. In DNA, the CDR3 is TGTGCCAGCAGCTTCGACACTCGGACACTCGGGACCGGGGAGCTGTTTTTT.